This T cell receptor (beta chain) was retrieved from a study of blood T cell repertoires in COVID-19. Per the study methods: Estimates of nucleated cell counts were drawn from the amplification of reference gene primers. Measured with immunoSEQ multiplex PCR; TCRdb has only the in-frame clones, and not every one. V and J calls and clone size come straight from that table; D and trimming were deduced from the DNA. The repertoire has about 130,000 clones, roughly 83% of them found once; the top ten carry just under 5%. Seattle researchers signed up patients amid active infection and tracked them longitudinally. The germline V gene has CDR1 PRHDT and CDR2 FYEKMQ (reference sequence). V lost 0 bases, J lost 0 bases, and 6 bases lay in between. The CDR3 consists of 15 residues.

Specimen: peripheral blood. V and J are TRBV13 and TRBJ2-1; weak D call: TRBD1 (6 bases). The clonotype was recovered from an older woman with COVID-19, enrolled during active disease. CDR3 coding DNA: TGTGCCAGCAGCTTAGGGGACAGCTCCTACAATGAGCAGTTCTTC. It translates to CASSLGDSSYNEQFF.